This record concerns one TCR beta chain sequence. The source of the sample is a study of control samples from healthy donors and cancer patients. Produced via immunoSEQ multiplex PCR; TCRdb's table is partial and in-frame only. The sample has 150,000 to 200,000 clones, roughly 88% seen once. V lost 4 bases to trimming and J lost 6 bases, with 10 bases between them. The CDR3 contains 12 residues. This clonotype was obtained from a woman in her 30s in good health. The chain employs TRBV12-3 or TRBV12-4 and TRBJ2-7; D may correspond to TRBD1 or TRBD2 (6 bases each). The sample taken for sequencing was blood. The CDR3 loop reads CASSWGAVEQYF. In nucleotides, the CDR3 is TGTGCCAGCAGTTGGGGGGCTGTCGAGCAGTACTTC.